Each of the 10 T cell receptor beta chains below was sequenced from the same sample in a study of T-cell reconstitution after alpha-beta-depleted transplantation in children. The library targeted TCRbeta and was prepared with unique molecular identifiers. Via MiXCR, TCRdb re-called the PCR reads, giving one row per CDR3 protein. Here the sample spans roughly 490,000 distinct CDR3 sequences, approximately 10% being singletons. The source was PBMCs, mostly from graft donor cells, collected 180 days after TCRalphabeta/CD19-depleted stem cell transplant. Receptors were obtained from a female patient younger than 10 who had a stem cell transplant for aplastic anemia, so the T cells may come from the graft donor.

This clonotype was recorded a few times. The CDR3 protein is CASSQEDWEGGNEQFF. In DNA, the CDR3 is TGCGCCAGCAGCCAAGAAGATTGGGAGGGGGGCAATGAGCAGTTCTTC. The chain links TRBV4-3 to TRBJ2-1, with D maybe TRBD2 (7 bases). The CDR3 loop spans 16 amino acids. V was pared by 0 bases and J by 6 bases, with 15 bases between. Germline CDR1 and CDR2: LGHNA and YSLEER.

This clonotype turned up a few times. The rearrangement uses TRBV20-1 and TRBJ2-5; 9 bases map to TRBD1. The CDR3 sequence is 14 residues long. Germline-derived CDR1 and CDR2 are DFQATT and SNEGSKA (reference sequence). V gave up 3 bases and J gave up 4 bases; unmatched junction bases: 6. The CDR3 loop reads CSARQTGGLETQYF. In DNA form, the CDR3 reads TGCAGTGCTAGGCAGACAGGGGGTCTAGAGACCCAGTACTTC.

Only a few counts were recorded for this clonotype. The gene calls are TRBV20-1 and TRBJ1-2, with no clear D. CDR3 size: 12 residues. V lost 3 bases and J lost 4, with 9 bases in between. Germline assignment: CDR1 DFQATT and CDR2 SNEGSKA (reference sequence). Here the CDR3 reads CSASFGPYGYTF. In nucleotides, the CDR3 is TGCAGTGCTAGTTTCGGGCCCTATGGCTACACCTTC.

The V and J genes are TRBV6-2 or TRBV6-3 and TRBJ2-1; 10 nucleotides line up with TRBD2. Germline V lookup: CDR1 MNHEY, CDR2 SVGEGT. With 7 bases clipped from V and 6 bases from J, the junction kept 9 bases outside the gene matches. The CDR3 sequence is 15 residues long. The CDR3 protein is CASTATSGLVNEQFF. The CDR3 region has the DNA TGTGCCAGCACTGCGACTAGCGGGCTTGTCAATGAGCAGTTCTTC.

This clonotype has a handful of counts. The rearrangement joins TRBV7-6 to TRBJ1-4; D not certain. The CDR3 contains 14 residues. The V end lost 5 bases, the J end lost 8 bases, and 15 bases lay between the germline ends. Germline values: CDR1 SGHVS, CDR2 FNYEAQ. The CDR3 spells CASSPRAREEKLFF. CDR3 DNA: TGTGCCAGCAGCCCGAGGGCCCGGGAGGAAAAACTGTTTTTT.

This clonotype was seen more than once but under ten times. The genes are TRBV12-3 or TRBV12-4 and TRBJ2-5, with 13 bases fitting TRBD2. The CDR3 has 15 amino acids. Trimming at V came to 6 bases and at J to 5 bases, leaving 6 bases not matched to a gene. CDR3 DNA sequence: TGTGCCAGCAGCCGACTAGCGGGGGGCTATGAGACCCAGTACTTC. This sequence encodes CASSRLAGGYETQYF.

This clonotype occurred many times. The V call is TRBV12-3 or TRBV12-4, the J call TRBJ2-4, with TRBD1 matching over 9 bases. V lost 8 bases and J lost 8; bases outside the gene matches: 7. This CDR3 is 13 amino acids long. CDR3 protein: CASSRTGEHIQYF. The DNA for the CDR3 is TGTGCCAGCTCCCGGACAGGGGAGCACATTCAGTACTTC.

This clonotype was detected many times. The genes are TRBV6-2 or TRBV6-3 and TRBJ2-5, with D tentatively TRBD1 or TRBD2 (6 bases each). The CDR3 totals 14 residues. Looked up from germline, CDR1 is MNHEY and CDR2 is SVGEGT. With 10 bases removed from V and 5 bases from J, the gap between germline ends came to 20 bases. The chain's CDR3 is CATRSPGAGETQYF. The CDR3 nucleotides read TGTGCCACTCGGAGCCCGGGGGCAGGGGAGACCCAGTACTTC.

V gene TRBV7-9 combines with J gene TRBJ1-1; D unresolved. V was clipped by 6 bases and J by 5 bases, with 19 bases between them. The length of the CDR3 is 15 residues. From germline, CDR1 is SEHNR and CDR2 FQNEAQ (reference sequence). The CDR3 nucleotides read TGTGCCAGCAGTACGAAGGCGACGGGTTCGACTGAAGCTTTCTTT. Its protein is CASSTKATGSTEAFF. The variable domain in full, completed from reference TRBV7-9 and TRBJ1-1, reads DTGVSQNPRHKITKRGQNVTFRCDPISEHNRLYWYRQTLGQGPEFLTYFQNEAQLEKSRLLSDRFSAERPKGSFSTLEIQRTEQGDSAMYLCASSTKATGSTEAFFGQGTRLTVV.

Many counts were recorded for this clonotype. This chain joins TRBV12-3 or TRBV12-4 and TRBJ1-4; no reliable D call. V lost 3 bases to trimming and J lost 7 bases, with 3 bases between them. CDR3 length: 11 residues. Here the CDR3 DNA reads TGTGCCAGCAGTTTCGGTGAAAAACTGTTTTTT. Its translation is CASSFGEKLFF.